A selection of T cell receptor beta chains follows, all from one sample in a study of T cell changes during pregnancy in multiple sclerosis. Sequencing used immunoSEQ multiplex PCR; TCRdb keeps in-frame clones, though not all of them. The table lists approximately 92,000 clones, 85% to 95% of them singletons, with approximately 2.6% in the top ten. This sample comprised peripheral blood, obtained in the first trimester of pregnancy. The receptors were gathered from a female donor with multiple sclerosis, enrolled in a pregnancy study. CDR3s include the opening cysteine and the closing phenylalanine or tryptophan. The D gene is left open where the match is weak. Clone size is given for some rows only: seen once, a few or many times, or a class if the clone is expanded.

j_call	v_call	clone_size	d_call	cdr3_aa	cdr3_nt
TRBJ1-1	TRBV7-9	NA	TRBD1	CASSLQGTGKAFF	TGTGCCAGCAGCTTACAGGGGACAGGGAAAGCTTTCTTT
TRBJ2-5	TRBV7-2	NA	NA	CASSLVRRAPETQYF	TGTGCCAGCAGCCTCGTGAGGAGAGCCCCAGAGACCCAGTACTTC
TRBJ2-2	TRBV15	NA	TRBD2	CATSREDLAGVNTGELFF	TGTGCCACCAGCAGAGAGGATCTAGCGGGAGTTAACACCGGGGAGCTGTTTTTT
TRBJ2-7	TRBV7-9	NA	TRBD2	CASSYAGTSDSYEQYF	TGTGCCAGCAGCTACGCCGGGACTAGCGACTCCTACGAGCAGTACTTC
TRBJ2-2	TRBV6-5	NA	TRBD2	CASSYGTSGGTGELFF	TGTGCCAGCAGTTACGGCACTAGCGGGGGCACCGGGGAGCTGTTTTTT
TRBJ2-3	TRBV28	NA	TRBD1	CASSTGQGFYTDTQYF	TGTGCCAGCAGTACCGGACAGGGGTTCTACACAGATACGCAGTATTTT
TRBJ2-7	TRBV28	NA	TRBD1	CASSLVAWGQGSYEQYF	TGTGCCAGCAGTTTAGTTGCCTGGGGACAGGGTTCCTACGAGCAGTACTTC
TRBJ1-4	TRBV29-1	NA	TRBD1	CSASKTGGDEKLFF	TGCAGCGCTTCCAAGACAGGGGGCGACGAAAAACTGTTTTTT
TRBJ2-6	TRBV10-3	NA	NA	CAISGQSGANVLTF	TGTGCCATCAGTGGACAGTCTGGGGCCAACGTCCTGACTTTC
TRBJ2-2	TRBV5-1	once	TRBD2	CASSSRASGSQELFF	TGCGCCAGCAGCTCGAGGGCTAGCGGGAGCCAGGAGCTGTTTTTT
TRBJ2-1	TRBV5-6	once	TRBD1	CASIIGTGVDEQFF	TGTGCCAGCATAATCGGGACAGGGGTTGATGAGCAGTTCTTC
TRBJ2-1	TRBV19	NA	NA	CASSIVGGAGRVYNEQFF	TGTGCCAGTAGTATAGTGGGGGGGGCGGGAAGAGTCTACAATGAGCAGTTCTTC
TRBJ2-1	TRBV5-8	NA	TRBD1	CASSRQGLGYNEQFF	TGTGCCAGCAGCCGACAGGGTTTGGGGTACAATGAGCAGTTCTTC
TRBJ1-2	TRBV5-1	NA	NA	CASSLVPLQNYGYTF	TGCGCCAGCAGCTTGGTCCCGCTACAGAACTATGGCTACACCTTC
TRBJ2-1	TRBV14	NA	NA	CASSQVRGSGEQFF	TGTGCCAGCAGCCAAGTGAGGGGGTCGGGTGAGCAGTTCTTC
TRBJ1-2	TRBV19	NA	NA	CASTRPTGYGYTF	TGTGCCAGTACCAGGCCCACAGGCTATGGCTACACCTTC
TRBJ2-3	TRBV29-1	NA	NA	CSVGLQGLLVQYF	TGCAGCGTTGGTTTACAGGGCCTGCTGGTACAGTATTTT
TRBJ1-2	TRBV6-5	NA	TRBD1	CASSHQGGSDYGYTF	TGTGCCAGCAGCCACCAGGGGGGTTCTGACTATGGCTACACCTTC
TRBJ1-2	TRBV6-5	once	TRBD1	CASSYSSTGANGYTF	TGTGCCAGCAGTTATAGTTCGACAGGGGCAAATGGCTACACCTTC
TRBJ2-7	TRBV18	NA	TRBD2	CASSPGTSGRNEQYF	TGTGCCAGCTCACCCGGGACTAGCGGGAGAAACGAGCAGTACTTC
TRBJ2-1	TRBV27	NA	NA	CASSPRAGNNEQFF	TGTGCCAGCAGCCCAAGGGCAGGGAACAATGAGCAGTTCTTC
TRBJ2-1	TRBV6-1	NA	TRBD2	CATQTSSGRWNEQFF	TGTGCCACCCAGACGTCTAGCGGGCGGTGGAATGAGCAGTTCTTC
TRBJ1-2	TRBV10-3	NA	TRBD1	CAITTGDGYTF	TGTGCCATCACCACAGGGGATGGCTACACCTTC
TRBJ2-7	TRBV15	once	TRBD1	CATSSLQGHEQYF	TGTGCCACCAGCAGTCTACAGGGGCACGAGCAGTACTTC
TRBJ2-5	TRBV7-2	NA	TRBD1	CASSLNRGQETQYF	TGTGCCAGCAGCTTAAACAGGGGGCAGGAGACCCAGTACTTC
TRBJ2-4	TRBV7-2	few	TRBD1	CASSPAGQGVMASIQYF	TGTGCCAGCAGCCCAGCTGGACAGGGGGTGATGGCCAGCATTCAGTACTTC
TRBJ2-3	TRBV5-1	NA	TRBD2	CASSFGTSVSDTQYF	TGCGCCAGCAGCTTCGGGACTAGCGTATCAGATACGCAGTATTTT
TRBJ2-7	TRBV6-1	few	TRBD1	CASSEELAGGYEQYF	TGTGCCAGCAGTGAAGAGCTCGCAGGGGGCTACGAGCAGTACTTC
TRBJ1-4	TRBV5-6	NA	NA	CASSLVGAATNEKLFF	TGTGCCAGCAGCTTGGTGGGGGCAGCAACTAATGAAAAACTGTTTTTT
TRBJ1-2	TRBV27	NA	TRBD1	CASSHNPGGGYGYTF	TGTGCCAGCAGTCACAACCCAGGGGGCGGATATGGCTACACCTTC